The present TCR beta chain was sequenced within a study of cytomegalovirus exposure and HLA in healthy donors. General observations from the study: TCR beta chains associated with HLA were, in a later analysis, more clonally expanded than equally common others.

V gave up 4 bases and J gave up 7 bases, with 13 bases separating them. The germline V gene encodes CDR1 LGHNA and CDR2 YSLEER. This CDR3 spans 13 amino acids. Turning to this clone: What it binds is unknown.

This PCR relied on a set of 60 Vbeta primers and 13 Jbeta primers. The method was immunoSEQ multiplex PCR; TCRdb's version includes in-frame clones alone and lacks a portion of them. The sample has roughly 300,000 clones; roughly 90% are singletons. This sequence originates from a man between 40 and 49 years old in good health and CMV-seropositive. Sequencing was done on a sample of PBMCs. This rearrangement joins TRBV4-3 to TRBJ1-1, with D uncertain. CDR3 loop: CASSRMEDGEAFF. DNA for the CDR3: TGCGCCAGCAGCCGAATGGAGGACGGTGAAGCTTTCTTT.